The clone carrying this T cell receptor (beta chain) showed up many times. Unsorted libraries were generated from 2 million PBMCs. These cells had been stored in RNAlater at -80 C. The data derive from a study of neurological immune-mediated disorders. TCRdb recomputed calls from the 5' RACE reads with MiXCR, one row per CDR3 protein. Of 65,000 to 90,000 distinct CDR3 sequences in the sample, around 3% were seen once. The sample consisted of PBMCs. The TCR was taken from a woman aged 45-65 years with multiple sclerosis.

The CDR3 DNA reads as TGCAGTGCTAGTTCAGGGGAATTGAACACTGAAGCTTTCTTT. It translates to CSASSGELNTEAFF. V and J are TRBV20-1 and TRBJ1-1; D is perhaps TRBD1 (6 bases). Germline CDR1 and CDR2: DFQATT and SNEGSKA (reference sequence). There are 14 residues in the CDR3. Between the trimmed V and J ends, which lost 3 bases and 0 bases, there was a span of 11 bases.